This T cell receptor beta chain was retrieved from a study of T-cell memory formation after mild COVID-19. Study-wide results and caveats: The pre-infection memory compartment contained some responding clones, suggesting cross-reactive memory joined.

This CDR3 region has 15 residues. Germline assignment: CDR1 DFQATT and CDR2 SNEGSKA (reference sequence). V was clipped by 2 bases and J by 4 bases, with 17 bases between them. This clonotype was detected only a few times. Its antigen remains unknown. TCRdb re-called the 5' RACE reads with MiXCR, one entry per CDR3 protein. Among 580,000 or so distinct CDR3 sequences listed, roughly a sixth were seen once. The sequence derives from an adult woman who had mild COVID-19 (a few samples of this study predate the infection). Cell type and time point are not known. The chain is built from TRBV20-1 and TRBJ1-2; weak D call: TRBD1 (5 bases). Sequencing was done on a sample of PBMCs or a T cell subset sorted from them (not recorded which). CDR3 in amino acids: CSARTPDSARYGYTF. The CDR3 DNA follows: TGCAGTGCTAGAACTCCAGACAGTGCGCGCTATGGCTACACCTTC.